These T cell receptor beta chains were read from a single sample in a study of cytomegalovirus exposure and HLA in healthy donors. Profiling relied on immunoSEQ multiplex PCR, and the TCRdb table lists in-frame clones only, not all of them. Among roughly 100,000 clones, roughly 82% were seen once, and the ten largest hold 2.5% to 3%. Sequencing was performed on PBMCs. The receptors here all came from a male donor in good health and CMV-seropositive. The CDR3 runs from the conserved cysteine through the conserved F or W. The D gene is left open where the match is weak. Clone size is given for some rows only: seen once, a few or many times, or a class if the clone is expanded.

J	size	V	D	CDR3	DNA
TRBJ1-2	few	TRBV28	TRBD1	CASRLQGHYGYTF	TGTGCCAGCAGGTTACAGGGGCACTATGGCTACACCTTC
TRBJ2-5	once	TRBV7-7	-	CASSLAIQETQYF	TGTGCCAGCAGCTTAGCTATACAAGAGACCCAGTACTTC
TRBJ1-2	-	TRBV14	-	CASSQGAYYGYTF	TGTGCCAGCAGCCAGGGGGCTTACTATGGCTACACCTTC
TRBJ2-7	-	TRBV4-3	-	CASSQVIGAGYEQYF	TGCGCCAGCAGCCAAGTGATAGGGGCTGGTTACGAGCAGTACTTC
TRBJ1-6	-	TRBV7-9	-	CASSLTGQSGSPLHF	TGTGCCAGCAGCCTGACAGGTCAGTCCGGATCACCCCTCCACTTT
TRBJ1-3	-	TRBV14	-	CASGHSGNTIYF	TGTGCCTCCGGACATTCTGGAAACACCATATATTTT
TRBJ1-2	few	TRBV4-3	TRBD1	CASSLDRVVRSGYTF	TGCGCCAGCAGCCTTGACAGGGTGGTACGATCCGGCTACACCTTC
TRBJ2-7	-	TRBV7-2	TRBD2	CASSLGLAGYVQYF	TGTGCCAGCAGCCTTGGACTAGCGGGCTACGTGCAGTACTTC
TRBJ2-7	few	TRBV4-3	-	CASSQGAGIDVSYEQYF	TGCGCCAGCAGCCAAGGGGCGGGGATAGACGTATCCTACGAGCAGTACTTC
TRBJ1-1	-	TRBV7-9	-	CASSPPGQGLNTEAFF	TGTGCCAGCAGCCCGCCTGGGCAGGGGCTGAACACTGAAGCTTTCTTT
TRBJ2-7	once	TRBV29-1	-	CSVLRLVRTSYEQYF	TGCAGCGTCCTAAGACTAGTACGGACGAGCTACGAGCAGTACTTC
TRBJ2-2	few	TRBV7-6	-	CASSLTGGLNTGELFF	TGTGCCAGCAGCTTAACAGGGGGACTAAACACCGGGGAGCTGTTTTTT
TRBJ2-7	once	TRBV7-9	-	CASSPEAAYEQYF	TGTGCCAGCAGCCCGGAAGCGGCCTACGAGCAGTACTTC
TRBJ2-7	-	TRBV4-3	-	CASSQGRRSYEQYF	TGCGCCAGCAGCCAAGGCAGGCGCTCCTACGAGCAGTACTTC